This T cell receptor (beta chain) was documented in a study of somatic mutations in cytotoxic T cells in rheumatoid arthritis. Study summary: In some cases, T-cell populations stained with V beta antibodies were flow-sorted at nearly 100% purity, and these included V beta1+ cells sequenced for TCRB.

Using immunoSEQ multiplex PCR, the repertoire was profiled, and TCRdb retains in-frame clones only, with some absent. The sample has some 11,000 clones, around 80% seen once. Trimming removed 2 bases at V and 3 bases at J, with 7 bases between. CDR3 length: 13 residues. Germline CDR1 SNHLY, CDR2 FYNNEI. Sequences were obtained from CD8+ T cells sorted from blood. This sequence was found in a man aged 50 or older in good health. The V and J genes are TRBV2 and TRBJ2-5; D uncertain. The CDR3 sequence: CASSEQTKETQYF. Written as DNA, the CDR3 is TGTGCCAGCAGTGAACAGACAAAAGAGACCCAGTACTTC.